This T cell receptor beta chain was captured by sequencing in a study of T cell repertoires in cytomegalovirus infection. One entry per CDR3 protein, called by TCRdb with MiXCR from the reads. The sample yields 650,000 to 900,000 distinct CDR3 sequences, about 29% seen once. J lost 0 bases, V lost 0 bases, and 6 bases had no gene match. The germline V gene encodes CDR1 SEHNR and CDR2 FQNEAQ (reference sequence). The CDR3 is made up of 17 amino acids. For this clonotype: Its specificity is unknown.

The sample consisted of cultured CD8+ T cells from PBMCs, taken from culture after CMV antigen stimulation. V is TRBV7-9 and J is TRBJ2-5, with 8 nucleotides matching TRBD1. The sequence was collected from a human donor in good health (CMV status not recorded). Some clones in this sample may be carry-over from other donors' samples. In nucleotides, the CDR3 is TGTGCCAGCAGCTTAGCTGGGACAGGATTGTACCAAGAGACCCAGTACTTC. Translation gives CASSLAGTGLYQETQYF.